This is a list of T cell receptor beta chains from one sample in a study of CD8 T cells in ankylosing spondylitis. TCRdb itself ran the 5' RACE reads through MiXCR, one entry per CDR3 protein. The repertoire holds under 55,000 distinct CDR3 sequences, 7.4% seen once, with around 8.5% in the top ten. The sequencing sample was made of blood, either unsorted or a sorted T cell fraction (not recorded which). The receptors come from a female donor with ankylosing spondylitis or in good health (not recorded which). CDR3s include the opening cysteine and the closing phenylalanine or tryptophan. D genes are given only for firm matches. Clone size, where shown, is once, few, many, or a class for clones that have expanded.

J	size	V	D	DNA	CDR3
TRBJ1-1	many	TRBV5-1	.	TGCGCCAGCAGCTTGGAGTGGACCGAGAACACTGAAGCTTTCTTT	CASSLEWTENTEAFF
TRBJ2-1	many	TRBV12-3/TRBV12-4	TRBD2	TGTGCCAGCAGTCTGACTAGCGGGGTAGCCCGGTTCTTC	CASSLTSGVARFF
TRBJ1-2	many	TRBV27	.	TGTGCCAGCAGTGCCGGGGGCTATGGCTACACCTTC	CASSAGGYGYTF
TRBJ1-3	few	TRBV6-1	.	TGTGCCAGCAGTGGTGCTGACAGCTCTGGAAACACCATATATTTT	CASSGADSSGNTIYF
TRBJ2-3	.	TRBV10-1	.	TGCGCCAGCAGTGGCGGGATAAACGGGGGGACAGGAACAGATACGCAGTATTTT	CASSGGINGGTGTDTQYF
TRBJ1-1	many	TRBV9	TRBD1	TGTGCCAGCAGCGTAGCGGGGACAGGGGGGACTGAAGCTTTCTTT	CASSVAGTGGTEAFF
TRBJ1-1	.	TRBV7-2	.	TGTGCCAGCAGTTATAGGGGAACTGAAGCTTTCTTT	CASSYRGTEAFF
TRBJ2-5	few	TRBV5-1	.	TGCGCCAGCAGCTTGAGAGGGGGGAGTCAAGAGACCCAGTACTTC	CASSLRGGSQETQYF
TRBJ2-1	.	TRBV4-2	TRBD2	TGTGCCAGCAGCCAAGCTTCTAGCGGGGGGCTTTACAATGAGCAGTTCTTC	CASSQASSGGLYNEQFF
TRBJ2-3	many	TRBV24-1	TRBD1	TGTGCCACCAGTGATTCCAGACAGACAGGGGGCACAGATACGCAGTATTTT	CATSDSRQTGGTDTQYF
TRBJ2-1	many	TRBV4-3	.	TGCGCCAGCAGCCAAGTGCGCGGGGGCTCCTCCTACAATGAGCAGTTCTTC	CASSQVRGGSSYNEQFF
TRBJ2-1	many	TRBV6-5	.	TGTGCCAGCAGTTACTCGAAACCCAGTAACAATGAGCAGTTCTTC	CASSYSKPSNNEQFF
TRBJ1-5	many	TRBV12-3/TRBV12-4	.	TGTGCCAGCAGCTGGGGACGGAACGCAAATCAGCCCCAGCATTTT	CASSWGRNANQPQHF
TRBJ2-3	many	TRBV5-1	TRBD2	TGCGCCAGCAGCAACGGACTAGCGGGGAGCACAGATACGCAGTATTTT	CASSNGLAGSTDTQYF
TRBJ1-4	many	TRBV11-2	.	TGTGCCAGTAAAGGACCTCTGTATAATGAAAAACTGTTTTTT	CASKGPLYNEKLFF
TRBJ2-3	many	TRBV20-1	TRBD2	TGCAGTGGGACTAGCGGGGAGACCCTTGGCACAGATACGCAGTATTTT	CSGTSGETLGTDTQYF
TRBJ2-1	many	TRBV5-6	TRBD1	TGTGCCAGCACGACAGGGACCTACAATGAGCAGTTCTTC	CASTTGTYNEQFF
TRBJ2-1	many	TRBV5-1	.	TGCGCCAGCAGCCAAGACAATGAGCAGTTCTTC	CASSQDNEQFF
TRBJ2-5	many	TRBV29-1	.	TGCAGCCCCCACGTGTCGGGGGAGCAAGAGACCCAGTACTTC	CSPHVSGEQETQYF
TRBJ2-1	.	TRBV29-1	.	TGCAGCTCAACCCAGACTAGATCGATGTACAATGAGCAGTTCTTC	CSSTQTRSMYNEQFF
TRBJ2-1	many	TRBV20-1	.	TGCAGTGCTAGGGTTTTAGCGTATGCCTACAATGAGCAGTTCTTC	CSARVLAYAYNEQFF
TRBJ2-4	many	TRBV6-2/TRBV6-3	.	TGTGCCAGCAGATCCGCTGATACCGTTAACATTCAGTACTTC	CASRSADTVNIQYF
TRBJ2-2	many	TRBV28	TRBD2	TGTGCCAGCAGTTCCCCTTCGGGCAGGGAGGGCACCGGGGAGCTGTTTTTT	CASSSPSGREGTGELFF
TRBJ1-1	many	TRBV19	.	TGTGCCAGTAGTATAGGGGGGGTCACTGAAGCTTTCTTT	CASSIGGVTEAFF
TRBJ1-1	many	TRBV4-2	.	TGTGCCAGCAGCGAAGGGACACAGAACACTGAAGCTTTCTTT	CASSEGTQNTEAFF
TRBJ2-7	many	TRBV3-1	TRBD2	TGTGCCAGCAGCCAAGCTCCGGGACTAGCAAATGACTACGAGCAGTACTTC	CASSQAPGLANDYEQYF
TRBJ2-3	many	TRBV5-1	TRBD1	TGCGCCAGCAGCAGAGACAGGGACCGAGATACGCAGTATTTT	CASSRDRDRDTQYF